One and the same sample provided the 24 T cell receptor beta chains below, sequenced in a study of blood T cells in healthy people across ages. Primed by a sample-barcoded 5' primer and a J-beta primer mix, a second PCR proceeded for 7 to 11 cycles. TCRdb fed the 5' RACE reads into MiXCR, producing one record per CDR3 protein. The repertoire consists of roughly 1,700,000 distinct CDR3 sequences, with 28% occurring once and the leading ten covering 6.5% to 8.5%. The specimen sequenced was blood. These TCRs come from a woman aged 30 to 39 in good health.

This chain uses TRBV12-3 or TRBV12-4 with TRBJ2-7; 9 nucleotides line up with TRBD2. With V trimmed by 7 bases and J by 7 bases, 14 bases remained unmatched. CDR3 length: 15 amino acids. The CDR3, as DNA: TGTGCCAGCACCCGAGCGGGGGGCGATTACAATGAGCAGTACTTC. Translated: CASTRAGGDYNEQYF.

This clonotype was seen ten or more times. The chain uses TRBV7-9 and TRBJ2-1, with 7 bases aligning to TRBD2. After removal of 5 bases from V and 2 bases from J, the junction contained 6 bases not matched to a gene. Germline CDR1 and CDR2: SEHNR and FQNEAQ (reference sequence). The CDR3 covers 15 residues. CDR3 sequence reads: CASSTSATTYNEQFF. CDR3 bases: TGTGCCAGCAGCACTAGCGCTACAACCTACAATGAGCAGTTCTTC.

A word on this clonotype: A much larger clone is a single base away; this may be a read error. The chain is built from TRBV27 and TRBJ2-1, with TRBD2 identical over 7 bases. Germline CDR1 and CDR2: MNHEY and SMNVEV (reference sequence). The CDR3 runs to 16 residues. CDR3 DNA: TGTGCCAGCAGTCCCGGGGCTAGCGGCAGCTACAATGGGCAGTTCTTC. Translated: CASSPGASGSYNGQFF.

This clonotype has a handful of counts. This rearrangement joins TRBV6-1 to TRBJ2-3; weak D call: TRBD1 (6 bases). The germline V gene has CDR1 MNHNS and CDR2 SASEGT. The V end was cut by 4 bases, the J end by 5 bases, with 10 bases between. This CDR3 is built from 13 residues. CDR3 protein: CASSVSGVDTQYF. The CDR3 nucleotides read TGTGCCAGCAGTGTGTCAGGGGTAGATACGCAGTATTTT.

This clonotype has more than one count but fewer than ten. The chain uses TRBV5-5 and TRBJ2-3, with TRBD2 identical over 8 bases. Germline V CDR1 and CDR2: SGHKS, YYEKEE (reference sequence). J gave up 6 bases and V 1 base, and 7 bases lay outside the gene matches. This CDR3 has 15 amino acids. This chain's CDR3 is CASSLIAGLPDTQYF. The DNA of the CDR3 is TGTGCCAGCAGCTTGATAGCGGGGCTCCCCGATACGCAGTATTTT.

V is TRBV27 and J is TRBJ1-6; D ambiguous. Trimming shortened V by 6 bases and J by 10 bases, and 13 bases separated the two germline ends. Germline CDR1 is MNHEY and CDR2 is SMNVEV (reference sequence). This CDR3 region has 13 residues. For the CDR3, the DNA is TGTGCCAGCAGCCGAAAATCGCAATCACCCCTCCACTTT. Encoded protein: CASSRKSQSPLHF.

The chain couples TRBV12-3 or TRBV12-4 to TRBJ2-1; weak D call: TRBD1 (6 bases). V was shortened by 5 bases and J by 4 bases, with 21 bases between the two germline ends. This CDR3 has 17 amino acids. CDR3 loop: CASSPPVQGRRYNEQFF. CDR3 nucleotide sequence: TGTGCCAGCAGTCCACCCGTTCAGGGGCGGAGGTACAATGAGCAGTTCTTC.

As regards this clonotype: This may come from a read error, since a much larger clone is one base off. V gene TRBV7-9 combines with J gene TRBJ2-7; D gene unclear. V was trimmed by 5 bases and J by 3 bases, leaving 8 bases between them. Germline V gene data show CDR1 as SEHNR and CDR2 as FQNEAQ (reference sequence). CDR3 length: 12 amino acids. The CDR3 loop is CASSPEFYEQYF. For the CDR3, the DNA is TGTGCCAGCAGCCCAGAATTCTACGAGCAGTACTTC.

The genes are TRBV7-2 and TRBJ2-3, with 9 bases that match TRBD2. Looked up from germline, CDR1 is SGHTA and CDR2 is FQGNSA. V trimming: 4 bases; J trimming: 3 bases; junction bases outside the gene matches: 5. The CDR3 has 15 residues. Here the CDR3 DNA reads TGTGCCAGCAGCTCACTAGCGGGTTGGACAGATACGCAGTATTTT. Its translation is CASSSLAGWTDTQYF. Based on the CDR3 plus reference TRBV7-2 and TRBJ2-3, the full variable domain is GAGVSQSPSNKVTEKGKDVELRCDPISGHTALYWYRQSLGQGLEFLIYFQGNSAPDKSGLPSDRFSAERTGGSVSTLTIQRTQQEDSAVYLCASSSLAGWTDTQYFGPGTRLTVL.

This clonotype came up a few times. This rearrangement joins TRBV15 to TRBJ1-2; 10 positions agree with TRBD1. Germline V gene sequence: CDR1 LNHNV, CDR2 YYDKDF (reference sequence). V lost 1 base, J lost 6 bases, and 5 bases stayed unmatched. The CDR3 is 15 amino acids. DNA of the CDR3: TGTGCCACCAGCAGAGCTTGGGACAGGGGCCATGGCTACACCTTC. The encoded protein is CATSRAWDRGHGYTF.

In its sample, this clonotype was seen a few times. The chain carries TRBV11-2 and TRBJ2-5; 12 bases map to TRBD1. The last part of the DNA fits TRBJ2-7 better; the J call may be wrong. CDR3 length equals 15 residues. The germline gives CDR1 SGHAT, CDR2 FQNNGV. This CDR3 is CASSLDGTGGAEQYF. DNA for the CDR3: TGTGCCAGCAGCTTAGATGGGACAGGGGGCGCCGAGCAGTACTTC.

This chain uses TRBV12-3 or TRBV12-4 with TRBJ2-7, with D tentatively TRBD1 or TRBD2 (5 bases each). The V end was cut by 5 bases, the J end by 1 base, with 15 bases between. The length of the CDR3 is 15 residues. In DNA, the CDR3 is TGTGCCAGCAGTCCCCGGGACGGCCGGTCCTACGAGCAGTACTTC. Residues: CASSPRDGRSYEQYF.

This clonotype came up a few times. This sequence joins TRBV12-3 or TRBV12-4 and TRBJ2-4; D is uncertain. V was trimmed by 5 bases and J by 13 bases, leaving 12 bases between them. The CDR3 has 11 residues. The CDR3 is CASSPAIEQYF. The CDR3 nucleotides are TGTGCCAGCAGTCCCGCTATTGAGCAGTACTTC.

CDR3 DNA sequence: TGTGCCAGCAGTTCTCCCAACAGGGGGGAGGGCTACACCTTC. It translates to CASSSPNRGEGYTF. The chain uses TRBV12-3 or TRBV12-4 and TRBJ1-2, with 8 positions matching TRBD1. This CDR3 region has 14 residues. Trimming took 4 bases from V and 8 from J; bases not matched to a gene: 9.

V is TRBV14 and J is TRBJ1-2; D remains ambiguous. Trimming removed 1 base at V and 4 bases at J, with 13 bases between. There are 15 residues in the CDR3. Per the germline V gene, CDR1 is SGHDN and CDR2 is FVKESK. CDR3 DNA: TGTGCCAGCAGCCAAGGGCGGGGATGGGGCTATGGCTACACCTTC. Protein sequence: CASSQGRGWGYGYTF.

This chain connects TRBV20-1 to TRBJ2-4; D might be TRBD2 (7 bases). Germline V gives CDR1 DFQATT, CDR2 SNEGSKA (reference sequence). Deletions cut 3 bases from V and 3 bases from J, with 15 bases between. The CDR3 has 15 amino acids. CDR3: CSARAGAGDKNIQYF. CDR3 bases: TGCAGTGCTAGGGCGGGGGCGGGAGACAAAAACATTCAGTACTTC.

The rearrangement joins TRBV12-3 or TRBV12-4 to TRBJ2-5; 9 positions match TRBD1. This CDR3 spans 13 amino acids. V shed 7 bases, J shed 7 bases, and the junction held 7 bases outside the gene matches. CDR3 in amino acids: CASNQGQGRTQYF. CDR3 sequence (DNA): TGTGCCAGCAATCAAGGACAGGGGAGGACCCAGTACTTC.

This clonotype showed up just a few times. In DNA, the CDR3 is TGTGCCAGCAGTCCGAATCCGGGACAGGGCCCCGGGGAGCTGTTTTTT. Translation: CASSPNPGQGPGELFF. V and J are TRBV7-8 and TRBJ2-2; 9 bases map to TRBD1. V shed 6 bases, J shed 6 bases, and the junction held 11 bases outside the gene matches. This CDR3 region has 16 residues. Germline V gene data show CDR1 as SGHVS and CDR2 as FQNEAQ.

This clonotype appeared a few times. The chain couples TRBV20-1 to TRBJ1-1; D gene ambiguous. Germline CDR1 and CDR2: DFQATT and SNEGSKA (reference sequence). The CDR3 is 11 amino acids. Trimming removed 5 bases from V and 8 bases from J, with 12 bases in between. CDR3 residues: CSALVDGEAFF. The DNA of the CDR3 is TGCAGTGCTCTTGTGGACGGGGAAGCTTTCTTT.

Many counts were recorded for this clonotype. No DNA is shown, since the ends of the CDR3 on it are uncertain; the CDR3 is the one TCRdb lists. V usage is TRBV6-5 and J usage is TRBJ2-7. Germline values: CDR1 MNHEY, CDR2 SVGAGI. The CDR3 sequence runs 12 residues, both termini included. CDR3 residues: CASSSSFYEQYF.

In this sample, this clonotype turned up many times. The chain employs TRBV18 and TRBJ2-7, with D hard to call. V was cut by 2 bases and J by 4 bases, with 15 bases left in between. There are 15 residues in the CDR3. Germline assignment: CDR1 KGHSH and CDR2 LQKENI. CDR3 loop: CASSPVGNIEYEQYF. CDR3 coding DNA: TGTGCCAGCTCACCAGTAGGGAATATCGAGTACGAGCAGTACTTC.

This clonotype has just a few counts. This chain joins TRBV20-1 and TRBJ2-1; 12 bases line up with TRBD2. Germline V gene lookup returns CDR1 DFQATT and CDR2 SNEGSKA (reference sequence). V trimming: 2 bases; J trimming: 5 bases; junction bases outside the gene matches: 7. The CDR3 length is 16 residues. CDR3 nucleotides: TGCAGTGCTAGACCACTAGCGGGAGGTTACAACAATGAGCAGTTCTTC. Encoded protein: CSARPLAGGYNNEQFF.

The chain uses TRBV7-2 and TRBJ1-2; TRBD1 matches at 8 bases. This CDR3 spans 15 amino acids. V lost 3 bases, J lost 4 bases, and 7 bases stayed unmatched. Germline values: CDR1 SGHTA, CDR2 FQGNSA. This chain's CDR3 is CASSFSGGKGYGYTF. CDR3 nucleotides: TGTGCCAGCAGCTTTTCAGGGGGCAAGGGCTATGGCTACACCTTC.

The rearrangement joins TRBV12-3 or TRBV12-4 to TRBJ2-1; TRBD2 agrees at 10 bases. The CDR3 totals 16 residues. The J segment lost 7 bases and the V segment lost 1 base, leaving 7 bases of the junction unmatched. CDR3 DNA sequence: TGTGCCAGCAGTTTAGGGGGTCTAGCGGGAGAGAATGAGCAGTTCTTC. It translates to CASSLGGLAGENEQFF.